This T cell receptor beta chain was found in a study of cytomegalovirus exposure and HLA in healthy donors. Overall study: A subsequent analysis stated that the 120 or so validation repertoires were run on the same platform as the roughly 670 first-cohort repertoires. Findings and limits, study-wide: The study recorded fewer than 200 TCR beta chains that were cytomegalovirus-associated. Most TCR sequences were rare, but some public TCRs occurred in many donors.

TCRdb keeps only in-frame clones here, not all; method: immunoSEQ multiplex PCR. The table lists 200,000 to 250,000 clones, just over 85% of them singletons. Of note for this clone: Antigen: not known.

V lost 4 bases to trimming and J lost 5 bases, with 12 bases between them. Germline CDR1 reads SGHTA; CDR2 reads FQGNSA. The CDR3 has 14 amino acids. The rearrangement uses TRBV7-2 and TRBJ2-1, with D hard to call. The receptor was isolated from a young woman in good health and CMV-seronegative. The sample comprised PBMCs. Here the CDR3 DNA reads TGTGCCAGCAGCTCCTTGTTGGGCCACAATGAGCAGTTCTTC. Translated, it gives CASSSLLGHNEQFF.